This paragraph reports one T cell receptor beta chain. The data were taken from a study of blood T cell repertoires in COVID-19. Sequencing used immunoSEQ multiplex PCR; TCRdb keeps in-frame clones, though not all of them. The table shows about 130,000 clones, with roughly 72% occurring only once. V lost 7 bases and J lost 3; bases outside the gene matches: 7. Per germline, CDR1 SNHLY and CDR2 FYNNEI. The CDR3 sequence is 15 residues long. This clonotype was sampled from a man aged 55 to 70 with acute or convalescent COVID-19. Sequencing used peripheral blood. This chain uses TRBV2 with TRBJ2-3; 10 bases agree with TRBD1. This chain's CDR3 is CASMTGGFLTDTQYF. The CDR3, as DNA: TGTGCCAGCATGACAGGGGGCTTTCTGACAGATACGCAGTATTTT.